What follows are 30 T cell receptor beta chains derived from one specimen sequenced in a study of monozygotic twins with inflammatory bowel disease. TCRdb re-called the 5' RACE reads and catalogs CDR3 proteins one per entry, DNA excluded. This table holds about 380,000 distinct CDR3 sequences. The specimen was blood. The receptors derive from a human donor with ulcerative colitis or Crohn's disease, or a healthy co-twin of an affected twin (not recorded which).

This chain uses TRBV3-1 with TRBJ2-3; the TRBD2 assignment by TCRdb is unverifiable without DNA. The CDR3 has 14 amino acids. The V gene's germline CDR1 is LGHDT and CDR2 YNNKEL (reference sequence). The CDR3 loop is CASSQGTSGGTQYF.

The chain employs TRBV29-1 and TRBJ2-7. Germline values: CDR1 SQVTM, CDR2 ANQGSEA. This CDR3 has 14 residues. This CDR3 reads CSVGEGQGPYEQYF.

The V gene is TRBV4-3, the J gene TRBJ2-1; TCRdb calls TRBD1, which cannot be checked without DNA. CDR3 size: 20 residues. Germline CDR1 LGHNA, CDR2 YSLEER. Here the CDR3 reads CASSQELGTEWNLRYNEQFF.

The chain couples TRBV5-1 to TRBJ1-5. CDR1 is SGHRS and CDR2 is YFSETQ in the germline V gene. This CDR3 region has 14 residues. The CDR3 here is CASTEDFGNQPQHF.

The rearrangement uses TRBV28 and TRBJ2-2. In germline, CDR1 is MDHEN, CDR2 SYDVKM. The CDR3 covers 16 residues. The CDR3: CASSQFRGSLTGELFF. Full variable domain (remainder filled in from reference TRBV28 and TRBJ2-2): DVKVTQSSRYLVKRTGEKVFLECVQDMDHENMFWYRQDPGLGLRLIYFSYDVKMKEKGDIPEGYSVSREKKERFSLILESASTNQTSMYLCASSQFRGSLTGELFFGEGSRLTVL.

This chain uses TRBV20-1 with TRBJ1-5; TCRdb names TRBD1, which stays unverified in the absence of DNA. Per the germline V gene, CDR1 is DFQATT and CDR2 is SNEGSKA (reference sequence). The CDR3 covers 13 residues. The CDR3 here is CSASIGANQPQHF.

This chain connects TRBV5-6 to TRBJ2-7; TCRdb outputs TRBD2, but without DNA this stays unchecked. In germline, CDR1 is SGHDT, CDR2 YYEEEE. The CDR3 spans 13 residues. CDR3 in amino acids: CASSFISGVEQYF.

J is TRBJ2-1 and V is TRBV7-2; TCRdb names TRBD1, which stays unverified in the absence of DNA. Looked up from germline, CDR1 is SGHTA and CDR2 is FQGNSA. This CDR3 has 12 residues. CDR3 loop: CASSPQGYEQFF.

This chain links TRBV7-2 with TRBJ1-4; with no DNA, the TCRdb D assignment of TRBD1 cannot be verified. Germline V gene sequence: CDR1 SGHTA, CDR2 FQGNSA. The CDR3 is 15 amino acids. This CDR3 reads CASSKNRGTNEKLFF.

The chain uses TRBV6-2 or TRBV6-3 and TRBJ2-7; TCRdb reports TRBD1, a call that lacks DNA to check it against. The length of the CDR3 is 15 residues. Germline assignment: CDR1 MNHEY and CDR2 SVGEGT. Here the CDR3 reads CASRDPRTGGDEQYF.

The chain has TRBV10-3 and TRBJ2-3; TCRdb names TRBD1, which stays unverified in the absence of DNA. This CDR3 spans 14 amino acids. Germline-derived CDR1 and CDR2 are ENHRY and SYGVKD. The CDR3 loop is CAISEGRGTDTQYF.

This chain uses TRBV7-6 with TRBJ2-7. Germline V CDR1 and CDR2: SGHVS, FNYEAQ. This CDR3 is 15 amino acids long. This CDR3 reads CASSLAAGNSYEQYF.

The chain links TRBV7-2 to TRBJ2-4. The CDR3 contains 14 residues. Germline V gene sequence: CDR1 SGHTA, CDR2 FQGNSA. The CDR3: CASSLRGTQNIQYF. Complete variable domain (other parts from reference TRBV7-2 and TRBJ2-4): GAGVSQSPSNKVTEKGKDVELRCDPISGHTALYWYRQSLGQGLEFLIYFQGNSAPDKSGLPSDRFSAERTGGSVSTLTIQRTQQEDSAVYLCASSLRGTQNIQYFGAGTRLSVL.

The chain carries TRBV29-1 and TRBJ2-7; TCRdb's D gene call, TRBD1, goes unchecked for lack of DNA. This CDR3 spans 13 amino acids. Per the germline V gene, CDR1 is SQVTM and CDR2 is ANQGSEA. Here the CDR3 reads CSVRTGANYEQYF.

J is TRBJ2-7 and V is TRBV12-3 or TRBV12-4; TCRdb's D gene call, TRBD1, goes unchecked for lack of DNA. This CDR3 is 13 amino acids long. CDR3 loop: CASSRGTENEQYF.

This chain joins TRBV18 and TRBJ2-1; TCRdb outputs TRBD1, but without DNA this stays unchecked. Germline CDR1 is KGHSH and CDR2 is LQKENI. The CDR3 is made up of 15 amino acids. The CDR3 loop is CASSPQAGIYNEQFF.

The genes are TRBV7-6 and TRBJ1-1. This CDR3 spans 15 amino acids. Germline V gene sequence: CDR1 SGHVS, CDR2 FNYEAQ. This CDR3 is CASSLAFLQNTEAFF.

V gene TRBV12-3 or TRBV12-4 combines with J gene TRBJ2-3; TCRdb picks TRBD1, but there is no DNA to check that call. This CDR3 has 15 amino acids. The CDR3 sequence is CASSAPQGRTDTQYF.

V usage is TRBV4-3 and J usage is TRBJ2-1; TCRdb gives TRBD1 as the D gene, but with no DNA this cannot be confirmed. CDR3 length equals 15 residues. CDR1 is LGHNA and CDR2 is YSLEER in the germline V gene. CDR3 residues: CASSQVPGYDNEQFF.

This chain uses TRBV5-1 with TRBJ1-4. The CDR3 loop spans 11 amino acids. Germline CDR1 is SGHRS and CDR2 is YFSETQ. The chain's CDR3 is CASSLDEKLFF.

V usage is TRBV5-1 and J usage is TRBJ2-3; lacking DNA, the TRBD2 call made by TCRdb goes unchecked. The CDR3 spans 17 residues. Per germline, CDR1 SGHRS and CDR2 YFSETQ. The CDR3: CASSPPGTSGSTDTQYF.

This chain links TRBV10-3 with TRBJ2-7; TCRdb picks TRBD2, but there is no DNA to check that call. There are 14 residues in the CDR3. CDR1 is ENHRY, CDR2 SYGVKD, per germline. The CDR3 reads CAIRDSEGSYEQYF.

J is TRBJ2-6 and V is TRBV7-3; TCRdb picks TRBD1, but there is no DNA to check that call. CDR1 and CDR2 (germline): SGHTA, FQGTGA. CDR3 length: 17 residues. CDR3 in amino acids: CASSPRDSRSGANVLTF.

The chain uses TRBV15 and TRBJ1-1; TCRdb returns TRBD1, unconfirmable since there is no DNA. Germline values: CDR1 LNHNV, CDR2 YYDKDF (reference sequence). There are 14 residues in the CDR3. CDR3 region: CATSNLQGDTEAFF.

The chain has TRBV6-1 and TRBJ2-7. Germline CDR1 reads MNHNS; CDR2 reads SASEGT. This CDR3 contains 14 residues. The CDR3 sequence is CASRRERGSYEQYF.

The CDR3 spells CASSRRTVLDTEAFF. The V call is TRBV19, the J call TRBJ1-1. The germline gives CDR1 LNHDA, CDR2 SQIVND (reference sequence). This CDR3 has 15 amino acids.

The chain combines TRBV4-1 with TRBJ2-1; TCRdb designates TRBD1, a call that cannot be tested without DNA. The CDR3 runs to 15 residues. Germline-derived CDR1 and CDR2 are MGHRA and YSYEKL. CDR3 loop: CASSPTGLRLVGQFF.

The CDR3 is CASSLDSRDYGYTF. The V gene is TRBV12-3 or TRBV12-4, the J gene TRBJ1-2; lacking DNA, the TRBD1 call made by TCRdb goes unchecked. There are 14 residues in the CDR3.

The J gene is TRBJ1-1, the V gene TRBV5-6; checking the TCRdb D call of TRBD1 is not possible without DNA. From germline, CDR1 is SGHDT and CDR2 YYEEEE. The CDR3 is 16 amino acids. The chain's CDR3 is CASSLRSRGRSPEAFF.

J is TRBJ2-4 and V is TRBV11-1; without DNA, the TCRdb call of TRBD1 cannot be checked. CDR1 and CDR2 from the germline V gene are SGHAT and FQDESV (reference sequence). The CDR3 has 17 amino acids. CDR3 in amino acids: CASSPWTGSRAKNIQYF.